This T cell receptor (beta chain) was obtained from a study of response to subunit inactivated influenza vaccine. Per the germline V gene, CDR1 is LGHNA and CDR2 is YNFKEQ. CDR3 length: 18 residues. Trimming stripped 4 bases from V and 2 bases from J, with 21 bases between. TCRdb reprocessed the RT-PCR reads via MiXCR and lists one record per CDR3 protein. The repertoire holds over 450,000 distinct CDR3 sequences, with 10% to 15% as singletons. This clonotype showed up just a few times. The chain combines TRBV4-2 with TRBJ2-1; D is possibly TRBD1 (6 bases). Material: PBMCs from blood, obtained 35 to 45 days after vaccination. The TCR sequence derives from a man in his fifties who received an inactivated influenza vaccine. CDR3 protein: CASSRRIRDNSAYNEQFF. The CDR3 nucleotides read TGTGCCAGCAGCCGGAGGATTCGGGACAACTCAGCCTACAATGAGCAGTTCTTC.